This paragraph reports one T cell receptor (beta chain). The antigen is undetermined. These data come from a study of cytomegalovirus exposure and HLA in healthy donors. On the study more broadly: Ancestry clustering placed 70% to 85% of under 450 genotyped donors in the Caucasian-associated cluster. Study-wide findings and caveats: Relative to equally common others, HLA-associated TCR beta chains showed greater clonal expansion in a later analysis. A reported reduction in N-insertions relative to the roughly 700-donor mean was seen in an Asian-associated ancestry cluster in a later analysis.

PCR primers comprised 60 Vbeta and 13 Jbeta primers. The repertoire was sequenced with immunoSEQ multiplex PCR; TCRdb's copy has only in-frame clones and lacks some. This table has about 73,000 clones, roughly 71% appearing once. This TCR was recovered from a man between 65 and 85 years old in good health and CMV-seronegative. Material: PBMCs.

DNA of the CDR3: TGCGCCAGCAGCTCGGGACAGGGCCACTATGGCTACACCTTC. It specifies CASSSGQGHYGYTF. The chain couples TRBV5-1 to TRBJ1-2, with 9 bases matching TRBD1. Trimming removed 3 bases from V and 3 bases from J; junction bases left unmatched: 3. The CDR3 loop spans 14 amino acids. Germline V CDR1 and CDR2: SGHRS, YFSETQ.